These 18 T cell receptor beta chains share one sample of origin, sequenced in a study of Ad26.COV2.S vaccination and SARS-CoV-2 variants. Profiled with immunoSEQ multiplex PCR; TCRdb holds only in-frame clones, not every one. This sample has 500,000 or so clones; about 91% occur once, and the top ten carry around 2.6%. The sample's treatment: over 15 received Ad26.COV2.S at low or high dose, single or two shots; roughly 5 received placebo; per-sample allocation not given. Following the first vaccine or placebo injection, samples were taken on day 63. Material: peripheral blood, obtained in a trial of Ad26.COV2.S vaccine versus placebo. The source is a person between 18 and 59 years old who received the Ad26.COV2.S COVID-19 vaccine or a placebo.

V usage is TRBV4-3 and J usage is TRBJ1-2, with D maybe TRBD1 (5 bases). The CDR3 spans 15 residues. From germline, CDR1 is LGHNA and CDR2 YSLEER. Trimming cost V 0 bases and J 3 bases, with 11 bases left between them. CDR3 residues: CASSQDRGFYYGYTF. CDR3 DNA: TGCGCCAGCAGCCAAGATCGGGGGTTTTACTATGGCTACACCTTC.

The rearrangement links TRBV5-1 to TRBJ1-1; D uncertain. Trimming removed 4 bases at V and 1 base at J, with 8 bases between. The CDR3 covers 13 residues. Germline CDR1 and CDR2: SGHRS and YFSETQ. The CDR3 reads CASSPFGNTEAFF. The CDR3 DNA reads TGCGCCAGCAGCCCTTTCGGGAACACTGAAGCTTTCTTT.

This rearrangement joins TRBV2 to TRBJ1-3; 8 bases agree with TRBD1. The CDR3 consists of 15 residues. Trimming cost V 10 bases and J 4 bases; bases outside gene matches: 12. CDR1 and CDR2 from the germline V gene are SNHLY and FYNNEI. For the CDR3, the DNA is TGTGCCACCCTTTTAGACAGGGGACCCGGAAACACCATATATTTT. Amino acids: CATLLDRGPGNTIYF.

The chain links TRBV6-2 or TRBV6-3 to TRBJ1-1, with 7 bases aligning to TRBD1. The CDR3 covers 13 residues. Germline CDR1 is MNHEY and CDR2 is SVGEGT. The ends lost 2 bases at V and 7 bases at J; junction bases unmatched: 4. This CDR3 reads CASSYLRDSEAFF. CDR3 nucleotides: TGTGCCAGCAGTTACCTACGGGACAGTGAAGCTTTCTTT.

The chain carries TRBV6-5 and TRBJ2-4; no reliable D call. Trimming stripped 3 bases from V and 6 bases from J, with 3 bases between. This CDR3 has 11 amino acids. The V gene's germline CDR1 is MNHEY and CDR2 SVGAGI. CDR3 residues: CASSYRNIQYF. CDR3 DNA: TGTGCCAGCAGTTATAGAAACATTCAGTACTTC.

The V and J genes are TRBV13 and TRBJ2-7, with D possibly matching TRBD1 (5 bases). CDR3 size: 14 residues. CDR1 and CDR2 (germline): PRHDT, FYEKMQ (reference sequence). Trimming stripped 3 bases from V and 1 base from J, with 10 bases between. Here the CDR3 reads CASSLGQRSYEQYV. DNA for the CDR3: TGTGCCAGCAGCTTGGGGCAGCGTTCCTACGAGCAGTACGTC.

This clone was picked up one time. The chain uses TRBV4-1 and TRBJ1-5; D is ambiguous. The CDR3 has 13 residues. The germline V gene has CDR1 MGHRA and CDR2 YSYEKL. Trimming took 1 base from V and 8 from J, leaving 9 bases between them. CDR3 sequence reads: CASSQAFSEPQHF. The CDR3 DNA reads TGCGCCAGCAGCCAAGCGTTCTCGGAGCCCCAGCATTTT.

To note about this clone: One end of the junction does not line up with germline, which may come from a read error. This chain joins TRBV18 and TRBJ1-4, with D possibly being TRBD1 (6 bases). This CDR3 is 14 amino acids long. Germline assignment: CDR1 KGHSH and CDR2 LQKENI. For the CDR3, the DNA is TGTGCCAGCTCACCGGTTTCCCTGGTCGGGGGCCTGGTTTTT. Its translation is CASSPVSLVGGLVF.

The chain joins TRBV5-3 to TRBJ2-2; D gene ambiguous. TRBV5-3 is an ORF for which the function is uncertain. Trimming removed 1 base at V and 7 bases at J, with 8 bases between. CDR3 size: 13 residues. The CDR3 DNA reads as TGTGCCAGAAGCTTGTCCGACCTCGGGGAGCTGTTTTTT. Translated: CARSLSDLGELFF.

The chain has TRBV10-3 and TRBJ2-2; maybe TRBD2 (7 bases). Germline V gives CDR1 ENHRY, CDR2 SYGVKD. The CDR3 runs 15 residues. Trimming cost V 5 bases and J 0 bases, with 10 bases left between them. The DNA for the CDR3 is TGTGCCATCAGTCGGGGGGCTACGAACACCGGGGAGCTGTTTTTT. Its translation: CAISRGATNTGELFF.

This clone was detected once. CDR3 protein: CASSVALASGGIGELFF. The CDR3 DNA reads as TGTGCCAGCAGCGTAGCATTGGCTAGCGGGGGTATCGGGGAGCTGTTTTTT. The chain joins TRBV9 to TRBJ2-2; 10 bases fit TRBD2. J gave up 7 bases and V 0 bases, and 9 bases lay outside the gene matches. Germline values: CDR1 SGDLS, CDR2 YYNGEE. The CDR3 has 17 residues.

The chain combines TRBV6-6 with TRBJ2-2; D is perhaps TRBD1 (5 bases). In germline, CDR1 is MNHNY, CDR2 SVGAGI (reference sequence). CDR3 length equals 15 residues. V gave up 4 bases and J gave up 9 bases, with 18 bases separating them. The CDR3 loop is CASSSQSQARRELFF. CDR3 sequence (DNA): TGTGCCAGCAGTTCCCAGTCACAGGCTAGGCGGGAGCTGTTTTTT.

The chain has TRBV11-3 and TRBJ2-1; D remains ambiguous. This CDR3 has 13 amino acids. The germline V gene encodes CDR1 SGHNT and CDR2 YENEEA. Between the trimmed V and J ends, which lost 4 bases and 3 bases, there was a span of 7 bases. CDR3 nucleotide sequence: TGTGCCAGCAGCTCGGGCCTCTACAATGAGCAGTTCTTC. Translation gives CASSSGLYNEQFF.

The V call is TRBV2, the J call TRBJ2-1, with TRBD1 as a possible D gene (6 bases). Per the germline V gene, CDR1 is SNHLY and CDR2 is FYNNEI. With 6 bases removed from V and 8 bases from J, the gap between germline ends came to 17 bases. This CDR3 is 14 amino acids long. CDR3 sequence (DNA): TGTGCCAGCAGGCCCATAAAATCAGGGGATGAGCAGTTCTTC. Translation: CASRPIKSGDEQFF. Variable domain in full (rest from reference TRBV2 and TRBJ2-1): EPEVTQTPSHQVTQMGQEVILRCVPISNHLYFYWYRQILGQKVEFLVSFYNNEISEKSEIFDDQFSVERPDGSNFTLKIRSTKLEDSAMYFCASRPIKSGDEQFFGPGTRLTVL.

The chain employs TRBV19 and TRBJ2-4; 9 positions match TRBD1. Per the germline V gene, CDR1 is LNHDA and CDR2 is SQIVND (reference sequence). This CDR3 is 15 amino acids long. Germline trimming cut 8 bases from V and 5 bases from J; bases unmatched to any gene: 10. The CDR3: CASRPLGDRENIQYF. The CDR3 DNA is TGTGCCAGTCGGCCCCTCGGGGACAGGGAAAACATTCAGTACTTC.

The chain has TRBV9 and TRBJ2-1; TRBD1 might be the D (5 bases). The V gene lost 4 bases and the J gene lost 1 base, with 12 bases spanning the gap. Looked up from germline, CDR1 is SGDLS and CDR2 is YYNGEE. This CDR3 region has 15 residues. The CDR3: CASSPDIESYNEQFF. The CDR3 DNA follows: TGTGCCAGCAGCCCGGACATCGAGTCCTACAATGAGCAGTTCTTC.

The CDR3 sequence is CASSQLRLAGTDTQYF. DNA for the CDR3: TGTGCCAGCAGCCAATTAAGACTAGCCGGCACAGATACGCAGTATTTT. The chain couples TRBV4-2 to TRBJ2-3, with TRBD2 identical over 7 bases. The germline V gene has CDR1 LGHNA and CDR2 YNFKEQ. The CDR3 contains 16 residues. J lost 1 base, V lost 2 bases, and 6 bases had no gene match.

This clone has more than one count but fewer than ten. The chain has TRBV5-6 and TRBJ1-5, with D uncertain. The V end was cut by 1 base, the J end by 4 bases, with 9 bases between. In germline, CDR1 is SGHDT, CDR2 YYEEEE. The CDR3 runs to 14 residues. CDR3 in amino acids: CASSLHSPNQPQHF. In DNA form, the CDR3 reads TGTGCCAGCAGCTTGCACAGCCCGAATCAGCCCCAGCATTTT. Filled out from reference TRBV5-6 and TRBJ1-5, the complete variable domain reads DAGVTQSPTHLIKTRGQQVTLRCSPKSGHDTVSWYQQALGQGPQFIFQYYEEEERQRGNFPDRFSGHQFPNYSSELNVNALLLGDSALYLCASSLHSPNQPQHFGDGTRLSIL.